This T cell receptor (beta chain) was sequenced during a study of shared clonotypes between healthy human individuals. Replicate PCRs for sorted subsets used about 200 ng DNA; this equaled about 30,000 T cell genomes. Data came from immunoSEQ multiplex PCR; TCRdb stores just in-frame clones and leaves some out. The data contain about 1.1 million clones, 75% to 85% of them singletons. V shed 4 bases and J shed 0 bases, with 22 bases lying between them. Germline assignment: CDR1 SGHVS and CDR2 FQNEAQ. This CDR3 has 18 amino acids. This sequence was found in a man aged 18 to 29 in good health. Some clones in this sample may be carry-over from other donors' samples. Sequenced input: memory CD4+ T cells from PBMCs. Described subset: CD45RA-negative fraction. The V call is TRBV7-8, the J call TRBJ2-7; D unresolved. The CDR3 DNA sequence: TGTGCCAGCAGCTCGACCGAACATTGGGCAGCCGGCTCCTACGAGCAGTACTTC. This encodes CASSSTEHWAAGSYEQYF.